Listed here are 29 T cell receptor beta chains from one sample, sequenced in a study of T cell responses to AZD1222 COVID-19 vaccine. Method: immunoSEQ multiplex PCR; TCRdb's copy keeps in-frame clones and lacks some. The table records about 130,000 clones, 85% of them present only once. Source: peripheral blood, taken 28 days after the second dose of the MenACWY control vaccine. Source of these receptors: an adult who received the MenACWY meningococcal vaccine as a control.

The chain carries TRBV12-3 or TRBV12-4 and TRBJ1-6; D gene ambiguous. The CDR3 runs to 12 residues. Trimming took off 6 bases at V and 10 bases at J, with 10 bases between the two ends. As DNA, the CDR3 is TGTGCCAGCAGCCCAACCCAATCACCCCTCCACTTT. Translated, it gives CASSPTQSPLHF.

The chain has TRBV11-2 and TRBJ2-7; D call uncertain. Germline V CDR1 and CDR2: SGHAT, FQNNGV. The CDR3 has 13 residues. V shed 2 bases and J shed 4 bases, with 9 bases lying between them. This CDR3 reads CASSLQTDYEQYV. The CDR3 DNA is TGTGCCAGCAGCTTACAGACGGATTACGAGCAGTACGTC.

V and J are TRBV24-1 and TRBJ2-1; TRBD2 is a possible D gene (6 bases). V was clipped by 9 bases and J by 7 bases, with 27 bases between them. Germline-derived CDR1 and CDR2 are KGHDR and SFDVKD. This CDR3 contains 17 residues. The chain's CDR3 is CATHDRRAYSTQNEQFF. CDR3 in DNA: TGTGCCACCCATGACCGGAGGGCTTACTCTACCCAGAATGAGCAGTTCTTC.

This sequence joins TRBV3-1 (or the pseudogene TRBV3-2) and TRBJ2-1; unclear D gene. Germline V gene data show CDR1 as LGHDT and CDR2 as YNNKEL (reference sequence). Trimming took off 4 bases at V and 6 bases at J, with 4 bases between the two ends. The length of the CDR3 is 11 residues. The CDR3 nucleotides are TGTGCCAGCAGCCGAATCAATGAGCAGTTCTTC. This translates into CASSRINEQFF.

The DNA for the CDR3 is TGCAGTGCTAGAGATACGACTGAAGCTTTCTTT. It encodes CSARDTTEAFF. V usage is TRBV20-1 and J usage is TRBJ1-1; D call uncertain. Germline CDR1 and CDR2: DFQATT and SNEGSKA (reference sequence). The CDR3 is 11 amino acids. Trimming removed 0 bases at V and 5 bases at J, with 4 bases between.

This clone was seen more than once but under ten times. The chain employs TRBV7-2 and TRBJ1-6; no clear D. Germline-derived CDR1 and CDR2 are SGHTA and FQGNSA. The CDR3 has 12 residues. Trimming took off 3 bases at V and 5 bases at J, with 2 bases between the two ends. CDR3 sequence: CASSLNNSPLHF. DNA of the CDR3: TGTGCCAGCAGCTTGAATAATTCACCCCTCCACTTT.

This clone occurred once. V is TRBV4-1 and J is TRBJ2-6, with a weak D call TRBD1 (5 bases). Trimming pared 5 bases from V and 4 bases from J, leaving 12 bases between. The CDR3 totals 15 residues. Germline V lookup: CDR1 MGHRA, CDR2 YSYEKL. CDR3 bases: TGCGCCAGCAGCGGGGCCGCCGGGGGGGCCAACGTCCTGACTTTC. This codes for CASSGAAGGANVLTF.

CDR3 in amino acids: CASSLATRHIQYF. CDR3 sequence (DNA): TGCGCCAGCAGCTTGGCTACGCGTCACATTCAGTACTTC. The rearrangement uses TRBV5-1 and TRBJ2-4; D gene ambiguous. Per germline, CDR1 SGHRS and CDR2 YFSETQ. The CDR3 is 13 amino acids. V was clipped by 0 bases and J by 8 bases, with 9 bases between them.

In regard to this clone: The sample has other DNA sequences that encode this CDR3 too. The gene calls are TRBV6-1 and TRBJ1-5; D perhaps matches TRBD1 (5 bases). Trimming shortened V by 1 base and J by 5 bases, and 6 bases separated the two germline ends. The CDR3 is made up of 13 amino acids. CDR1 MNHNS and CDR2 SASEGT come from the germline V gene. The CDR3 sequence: CASSEVGDQPQHF. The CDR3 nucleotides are TGTGCCAGCAGTGAAGTAGGGGATCAGCCCCAGCATTTT.

CDR3 coding DNA: TGCGCCAGCAGCCCGGACGGCCGTGGAAACACCATATATTTT. The encoded protein is CASSPDGRGNTIYF. This chain connects TRBV5-1 to TRBJ1-3; D is ambiguous. Germline assignment: CDR1 SGHRS and CDR2 YFSETQ. Trimming left V 4 bases short and J 3 bases short, with 11 bases between. This CDR3 comprises 14 residues.

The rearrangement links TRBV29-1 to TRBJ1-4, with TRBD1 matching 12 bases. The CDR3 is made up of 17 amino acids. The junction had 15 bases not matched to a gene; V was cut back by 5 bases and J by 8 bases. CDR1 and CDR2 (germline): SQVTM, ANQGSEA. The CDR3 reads CSVKFPGQGALGEKLFF. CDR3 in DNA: TGCAGCGTTAAGTTTCCGGGACAGGGGGCCTTAGGGGAAAAACTGTTTTTT.

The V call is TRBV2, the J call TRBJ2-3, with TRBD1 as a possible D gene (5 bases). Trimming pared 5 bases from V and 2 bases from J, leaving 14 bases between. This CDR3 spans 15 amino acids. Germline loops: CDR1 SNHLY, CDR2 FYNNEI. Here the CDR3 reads CASSPDMGTTDTQYF. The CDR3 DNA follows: TGTGCCAGCAGTCCGGACATGGGCACCACAGATACGCAGTATTTT. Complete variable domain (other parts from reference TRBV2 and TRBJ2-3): EPEVTQTPSHQVTQMGQEVILRCVPISNHLYFYWYRQILGQKVEFLVSFYNNEISEKSEIFDDQFSVERPDGSNFTLKIRSTKLEDSAMYFCASSPDMGTTDTQYFGPGTRLTVL.

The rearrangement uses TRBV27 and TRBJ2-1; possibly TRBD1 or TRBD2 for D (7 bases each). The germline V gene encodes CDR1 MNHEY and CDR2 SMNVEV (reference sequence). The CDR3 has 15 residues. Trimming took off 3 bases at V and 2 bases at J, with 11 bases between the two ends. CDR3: CASSFRGGTYNEQFF. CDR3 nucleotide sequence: TGTGCCAGCAGTTTCAGGGGGGGTACCTACAATGAGCAGTTCTTC.

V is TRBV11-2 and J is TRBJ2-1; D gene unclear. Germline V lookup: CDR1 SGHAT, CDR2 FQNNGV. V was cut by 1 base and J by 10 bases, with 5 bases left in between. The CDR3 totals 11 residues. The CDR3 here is CASSLAGEQFF. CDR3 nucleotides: TGTGCCAGCAGCTTAGCCGGGGAGCAGTTCTTC.

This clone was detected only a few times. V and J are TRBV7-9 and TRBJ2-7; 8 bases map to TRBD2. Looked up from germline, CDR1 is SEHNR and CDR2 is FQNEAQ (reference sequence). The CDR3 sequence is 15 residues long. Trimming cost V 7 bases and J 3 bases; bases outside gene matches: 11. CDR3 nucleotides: TGTGCCAGCACGGGGGGAAGACTAGCGAACTACGAGCAGTACTTC. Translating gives CASTGGRLANYEQYF.

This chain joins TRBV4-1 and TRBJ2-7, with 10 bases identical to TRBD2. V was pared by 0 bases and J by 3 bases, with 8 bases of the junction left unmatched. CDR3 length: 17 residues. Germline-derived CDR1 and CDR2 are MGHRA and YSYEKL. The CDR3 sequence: CASSQDGRLAGFYEQYF. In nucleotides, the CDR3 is TGCGCCAGCAGCCAAGACGGAAGACTAGCGGGTTTCTACGAGCAGTACTTC.

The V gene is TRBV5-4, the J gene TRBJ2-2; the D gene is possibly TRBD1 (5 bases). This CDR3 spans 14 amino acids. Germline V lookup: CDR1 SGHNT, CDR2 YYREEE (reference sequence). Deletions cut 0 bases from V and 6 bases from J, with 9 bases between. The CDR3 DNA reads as TGTGCCAGCAGCTTGGCCAGGGCGGCCGGGGAGCTGTTTTTT. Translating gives CASSLARAAGELFF.

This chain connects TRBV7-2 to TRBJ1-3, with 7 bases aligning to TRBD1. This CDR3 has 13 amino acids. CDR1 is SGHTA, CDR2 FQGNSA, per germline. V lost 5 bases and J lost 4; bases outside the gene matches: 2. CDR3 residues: CASSAQGGNTIYF. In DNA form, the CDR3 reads TGTGCCAGCAGCGCACAGGGGGGAAACACCATATATTTT.

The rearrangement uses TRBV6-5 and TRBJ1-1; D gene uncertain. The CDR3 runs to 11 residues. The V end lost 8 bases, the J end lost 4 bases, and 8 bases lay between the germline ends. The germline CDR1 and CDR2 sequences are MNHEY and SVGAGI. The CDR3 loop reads CASPRSTEAFF. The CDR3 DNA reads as TGTGCCAGCCCTAGGAGCACTGAAGCTTTCTTT.

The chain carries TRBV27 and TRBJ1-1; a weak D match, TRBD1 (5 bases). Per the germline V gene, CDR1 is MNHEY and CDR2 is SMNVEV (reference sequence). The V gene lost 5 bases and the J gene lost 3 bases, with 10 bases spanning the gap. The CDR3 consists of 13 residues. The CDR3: CASSLTVYTEAFF. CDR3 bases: TGTGCCAGCAGTCTGACAGTGTACACTGAAGCTTTCTTT.

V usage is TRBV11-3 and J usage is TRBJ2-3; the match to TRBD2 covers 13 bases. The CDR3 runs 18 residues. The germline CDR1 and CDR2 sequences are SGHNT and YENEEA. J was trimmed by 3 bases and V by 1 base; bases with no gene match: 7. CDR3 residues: CASSLGRTSGSRTDTQYF. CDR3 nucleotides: TGTGCCAGCAGCTTAGGACGGACTAGCGGGAGCCGGACAGATACGCAGTATTTT.

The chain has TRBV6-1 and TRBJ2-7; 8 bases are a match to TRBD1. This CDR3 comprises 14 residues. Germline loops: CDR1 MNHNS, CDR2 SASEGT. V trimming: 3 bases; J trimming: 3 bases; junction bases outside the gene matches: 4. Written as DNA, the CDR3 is TGTGCCAGCAGTGAGCAGGGGGCATACTACGAGCAGTACGTC. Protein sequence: CASSEQGAYYEQYV.

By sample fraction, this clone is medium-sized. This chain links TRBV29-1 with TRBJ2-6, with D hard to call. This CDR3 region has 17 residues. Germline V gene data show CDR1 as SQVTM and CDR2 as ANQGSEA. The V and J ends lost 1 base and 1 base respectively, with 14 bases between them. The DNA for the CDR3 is TGCAGCGTTGAAGGACTGGCAGATACATCTGGGGCCAACGTCCTGACTTTC. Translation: CSVEGLADTSGANVLTF.

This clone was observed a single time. The CDR3 nucleotides are TGTGCCAGCAGCTTACCCCTCGGGGAAGCTTTCTTT. Protein sequence: CASSLPLGEAFF. The gene calls are TRBV11-3 and TRBJ1-1; no firm D call. The V gene's germline CDR1 is SGHNT and CDR2 YENEEA. This CDR3 spans 12 amino acids. Trimming stripped 2 bases from V and 8 bases from J, with 9 bases between.

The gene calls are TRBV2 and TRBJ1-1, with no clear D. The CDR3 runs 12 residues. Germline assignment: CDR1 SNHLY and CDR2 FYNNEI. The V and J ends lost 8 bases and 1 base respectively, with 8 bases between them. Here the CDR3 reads CASGPQNTEAFF. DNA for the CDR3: TGTGCCAGCGGACCTCAGAACACTGAAGCTTTCTTT.

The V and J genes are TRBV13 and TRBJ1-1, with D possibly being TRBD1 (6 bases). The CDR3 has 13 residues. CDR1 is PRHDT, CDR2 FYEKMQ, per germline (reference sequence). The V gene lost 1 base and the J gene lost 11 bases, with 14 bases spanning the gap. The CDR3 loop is CASSLAPRGWAFF. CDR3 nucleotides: TGTGCCAGCAGCTTAGCCCCAAGGGGGTGGGCTTTCTTT.

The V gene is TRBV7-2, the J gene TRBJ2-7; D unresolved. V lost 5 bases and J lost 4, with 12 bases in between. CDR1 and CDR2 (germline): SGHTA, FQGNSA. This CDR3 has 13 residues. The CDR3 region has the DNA TGTGCCAGCAGCCCCGGGCCAAAATACGAGCAGTACTTC. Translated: CASSPGPKYEQYF.

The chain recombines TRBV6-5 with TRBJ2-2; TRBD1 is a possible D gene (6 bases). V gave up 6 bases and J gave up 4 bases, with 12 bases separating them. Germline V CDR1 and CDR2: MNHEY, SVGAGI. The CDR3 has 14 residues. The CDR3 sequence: CASRQGLGTGELFF. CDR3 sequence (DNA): TGTGCCAGCAGACAGGGTCTGGGCACCGGGGAGCTGTTTTTT.

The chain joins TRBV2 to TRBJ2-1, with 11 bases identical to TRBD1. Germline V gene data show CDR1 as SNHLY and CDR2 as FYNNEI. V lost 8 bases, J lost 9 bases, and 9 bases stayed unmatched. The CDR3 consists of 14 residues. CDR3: CASGGTGGTGEQFF. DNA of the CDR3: TGTGCCAGCGGCGGGACAGGGGGAACTGGTGAGCAGTTCTTC.